This T cell receptor (beta chain) was captured by sequencing in a study of Tregs in tolerant kidney transplant recipients. Whole-study results and caveats: Tregs expanded with activated donor B cells seemed most donor-specific. The small number of patients limits these findings pending further validation.

Thawed PBMCs were FACS-sorted into unstimulated CD4+CD25+CD127- regulatory T cells, CD4+CD25- non-regulatory cells, CD4 and CD8 cells. Before regulatory T cell sorting, thawed PBMCs rested overnight at 37°C in roughly 190 IU/ml IL-2. The CDR3 totals 15 residues. V shed 6 bases and J 1 base; nucleotides not matched to a gene: 3. Germline CDR1 and CDR2: LGHNT and FRNRAP. Produced via immunoSEQ multiplex PCR; TCRdb's table is partial and in-frame only. The sample carries about 46,000 clones, about 90% recorded once. Regarding this clone: Its antigen is not identified.

V is TRBV12-5 and J is TRBJ2-6; 7 bases are a match to TRBD1. The clonotype was recovered from a human donor in good health. Sample: Tregs from blood. DNA of the CDR3: TGTGCTAGTGGAACGACAGGGTCTGGGGCCAACGTCCTGACTTTC. It translates to CASGTTGSGANVLTF.